One and the same sample provided the 17 T cell receptor beta chains below, sequenced in a study of cytomegalovirus exposure and HLA in healthy donors. 60 Vbeta and 13 Jbeta primers were used in PCR. Profiled with immunoSEQ multiplex PCR; TCRdb holds only in-frame clones, not every one. The table lists about 190,000 clones, about 77% of them singletons. The sequenced sample consisted of PBMCs. The receptors stem from a woman aged 25-40 years in good health and CMV-seropositive.

This chain links TRBV30 with TRBJ1-6; D remains ambiguous. The CDR3 sequence is 11 residues long. Germline-derived CDR1 and CDR2 are GTSNPN and SVGIG (reference sequence). Trimming shortened V by 5 bases and J by 7 bases, and 6 bases separated the two germline ends. CDR3 amino acids: CAWGENSPLHF. CDR3 DNA sequence: TGTGCCTGGGGAGAAAATTCACCCCTCCACTTT.

V gene TRBV19 combines with J gene TRBJ1-2; 7 bases agree with TRBD1. The CDR3 is made up of 13 amino acids. Germline lookup yields CDR1 LNHDA and CDR2 SQIVND (reference sequence). With V trimmed by 2 bases and J by 3 bases, 0 bases remained unmatched. This CDR3 is CASSITGDYGYTF. CDR3 in DNA: TGTGCCAGTAGTATAACAGGGGACTATGGCTACACCTTC.

This clone has a handful of counts. This chain joins TRBV5-1 and TRBJ1-3, with TRBD1 identical over 9 bases. Germline V gene lookup returns CDR1 SGHRS and CDR2 YFSETQ. J lost 2 bases, V lost 3 bases, and 6 bases had no gene match. The CDR3 is 16 amino acids. CDR3 bases: TGCGCCAGCAGCTCGTCCGGGACAGGGCCTGGAAACACCATATATTTT. This translates into CASSSSGTGPGNTIYF.

Details on this clone: The DNA is left out, because the CDR3 cannot be placed on it with certainty; the CDR3 is given as TCRdb lists it. The V gene is TRBV28, the J gene TRBJ2-1; TRBD1 reflects the table's D call only, with no check against the DNA. The V gene's germline CDR1 is MDHEN and CDR2 SYDVKM. The CDR3 adds up to 13 amino acids, both ends counted. The CDR3 here is CASSFRARDEQFF.

The genes are TRBV5-5 and TRBJ1-2; 9 bases are shared with TRBD1. Germline V gene lookup returns CDR1 SGHKS and CDR2 YYEKEE (reference sequence). The CDR3 contains 15 residues. The V segment lost 4 bases and the J segment 7 bases; nucleotides outside the gene matches: 11. Written as DNA, the CDR3 is TGTGCCAGCAGCGGGCGGGACAGGGTCGAACTTGGCTACACCTTC. Translating gives CASSGRDRVELGYTF.

V and J are TRBV15 and TRBJ1-2; possible D gene TRBD1, 5 bases. V gave up 3 bases and J gave up 2 bases, with 7 bases separating them. The CDR3 sequence is 13 residues long. The germline V gene encodes CDR1 LNHNV and CDR2 YYDKDF (reference sequence). The CDR3 nucleotides are TGTGCCACCAGCAGGGACAAGAACTATGGCTACACCTTC. Residues: CATSRDKNYGYTF. Variable domain in full (rest from reference TRBV15 and TRBJ1-2): DAMVIQNPRYQVTQFGKPVTLSCSQTLNHNVMYWYQQKSSQAPKLLFHYYDKDFNNEADTPDNFQSRRPNTSFCFLDIRSPGLGDTAMYLCATSRDKNYGYTFGSGTRLTVV.

The genes are TRBV7-3 and TRBJ2-7; TRBD2 aligns across 12 bases. The CDR3 is 15 residues long. J lost 3 bases, V lost 5 bases, and 5 bases had no gene match. Per germline, CDR1 SGHTA and CDR2 FQGTGA. This CDR3 reads CASSRLAGADYEQYF. CDR3 DNA: TGTGCCAGCAGCCGACTAGCGGGAGCAGACTACGAGCAGTACTTC.

The chain uses TRBV27 and TRBJ2-7, with D possibly matching TRBD1 (5 bases). CDR1 and CDR2 from the germline V gene are MNHEY and SMNVEV (reference sequence). CDR3 length: 15 amino acids. The V end lost 0 bases, the J end lost 3 bases, and 12 bases lay between the germline ends. The CDR3 loop reads CASSLSGRVSYEQYF. In DNA form, the CDR3 reads TGTGCCAGCAGTTTATCGGGCAGGGTGAGCTACGAGCAGTACTTC.

The rearrangement links TRBV25-1 to TRBJ2-5; the D gene is possibly TRBD1 (6 bases). CDR1 and CDR2 (germline): MGHDK, SYGVNS. V was cut by 3 bases and J by 6 bases, with 14 bases left in between. There are 14 residues in the CDR3. As DNA, the CDR3 is TGTGCCAGCAGTGATTGGAGGCAGGGGAAGACCCAGTACTTC. It is translated as CASSDWRQGKTQYF.

J is TRBJ2-1 and V is TRBV29-1, with 12 bases aligning to TRBD1. Trimming took 7 bases from V and 9 from J; bases not matched to a gene: 7. Looked up from germline, CDR1 is SQVTM and CDR2 is ANQGSEA. This CDR3 contains 13 residues. The CDR3 sequence: CSAPGQGAGEQFF. For the CDR3, the DNA is TGCAGCGCACCGGGACAGGGGGCCGGTGAGCAGTTCTTC.

The table lists this clone with a count of one. This rearrangement joins TRBV30 to TRBJ1-3; D perhaps matches TRBD1 (6 bases). CDR3 length: 15 amino acids. V shed 0 bases and J shed 4 bases, with 13 bases lying between them. Germline CDR1 GTSNPN, CDR2 SVGIG (reference sequence). CDR3 protein: CAWSVGGVGGNTIYF. The DNA for the CDR3 is TGTGCCTGGAGTGTAGGGGGGGTGGGGGGAAACACCATATATTTT.

The CDR3, as DNA: TGTGCCAGCAGTGAAGCTTGGGGGCAAACCTACGAGCAGTACTTC. Translated: CASSEAWGQTYEQYF. The chain uses TRBV6-1 and TRBJ2-7, with D possibly being TRBD1 (6 bases). The CDR3 runs to 15 residues. The ends were cut back, 0 bases at V and 2 bases at J, with 11 bases in the middle. The germline V gene encodes CDR1 MNHNS and CDR2 SASEGT.

The table lists this clone with a few counts. The chain combines TRBV25-1 with TRBJ2-5, with TRBD2 as a possible D gene (6 bases). The CDR3 consists of 14 residues. V lost 2 bases and J lost 1, with 8 bases in between. Per the germline V gene, CDR1 is MGHDK and CDR2 is SYGVNS. The DNA of the CDR3 is TGTGCCAGCAGTGAACTACTAGCCCAAGAGACCCAGTACTTC. Protein product: CASSELLAQETQYF.

This chain links TRBV5-1 with TRBJ1-1, with no clear D. Germline V CDR1 and CDR2: SGHRS, YFSETQ. CDR3 length: 14 amino acids. Trimming took off 4 bases at V and 1 base at J, with 11 bases between the two ends. The CDR3 is CASSPHRGNTEAFF. The CDR3, as DNA: TGCGCCAGCAGCCCGCATCGGGGGAACACTGAAGCTTTCTTT.

This clone was detected a few times. The J gene is TRBJ1-1, the V gene TRBV6-6, with a weak D call TRBD1 (5 bases). The CDR3 totals 13 residues. V was pared by 5 bases and J by 1 base, with 8 bases between. The germline CDR1 and CDR2 sequences are MNHNY and SVGAGI (reference sequence). CDR3 in DNA: TGTGCCAGCAGTATCAGGGAGAACACTGAAGCTTTCTTT. The encoded protein is CASSIRENTEAFF.

V usage is TRBV29-1 and J usage is TRBJ2-1; 8 positions agree with TRBD2. This CDR3 spans 16 amino acids. Germline V gene lookup returns CDR1 SQVTM and CDR2 ANQGSEA. The V and J ends lost 3 bases and 4 bases, in that order; junction bases with no gene match: 11. CDR3 loop: CSVEGGSGILYNEQFF. The CDR3 bases are TGCAGCGTTGAGGGTGGTAGCGGGATACTGTACAATGAGCAGTTCTTC.

V and J are TRBV6-5 and TRBJ1-2; tentative D call: TRBD1 (5 bases). CDR3 length: 12 amino acids. V was cut by 6 bases and J by 4 bases, with 9 bases left in between. Looked up from germline, CDR1 is MNHEY and CDR2 is SVGAGI. This CDR3 is CASSDDSYGYTF. The CDR3 region has the DNA TGTGCCAGCAGCGACGACAGCTATGGCTACACCTTC.